This TCR beta chain was captured by sequencing in a study of vaccination effects on CD4 cells after COVID-19. The study, taken as a whole, reports: The study found that post-vaccine spike-reactive clones in convalescents were mainly new vaccine-induced clones. Few convalescent patients, and no early post-infection timepoints, were available to the study.

Of note for this clone: Its antigen is currently unknown.

V lost 0 bases, J lost 4 bases, and 15 bases lay in between. This CDR3 is built from 16 residues. Germline V gives CDR1 MNHNY, CDR2 SVGAGI (reference sequence). The protocol was immunoSEQ multiplex PCR, while the TCRdb copy is restricted to in-frame clones and leaves out a portion. The sample consists of some 30,000 clones, under 85% of them appearing once. Sequencing followed a ViraFEST assay step that expanded antigen-specific CD4+ T cells with viral peptide pools. Investigators separated out CD4+ T cells once around 9 days of culture had passed. From March to December 2020, the person had a SARS-CoV-2 infection that was confirmed by PCR. Half the medium was swapped for IL-2 medium on days 3 and 7.

This receptor was obtained from a human donor who had a prior SARS-CoV-2 infection. This chain connects TRBV6-6 to TRBJ1-2; D is unresolved. The sequences come from CD4+ T cells from PBMCs cultured with a peptide pool, collected before COVID-19 vaccination. The CDR3 reads CASSYSSLGLGYGYTF. CDR3 bases: TGTGCCAGCAGTTACTCTTCCTTGGGGTTGGGCTATGGCTACACCTTC.